The 12 T cell receptor beta chains below were found in one sample sequenced in a study of lymphopenia after photon versus proton radiotherapy. Produced via immunoSEQ multiplex PCR; TCRdb's table is partial and in-frame only. The sample lists approximately 80,000 clones, about 83% occurring once. Specimen: peripheral blood, collected from a patient treated with proton-based radiotherapy. All receptors derive from a man aged 55-75 years with pancreatic cancer.

The V call is TRBV9, the J call TRBJ1-3; no clear D gene. Germline V CDR1 and CDR2: SGDLS, YYNGEE. The CDR3 covers 15 residues. V was shortened by 2 bases and J by 2 bases, with 11 bases between the two germline ends. The CDR3 coding sequence is TGTGCCAGCAGCGTCACGGGAGCGACTGGAAACACCATATATTTT. As protein: CASSVTGATGNTIYF. Full variable domain (missing parts from reference TRBV9 and TRBJ1-3): DSGVTQTPKHLITATGQRVTLRCSPRSGDLSVYWYQQSLDQGLQFLIQYYNGEERAKGNILERFSAQQFPDLHSELNLSSLELGDSALYFCASSVTGATGNTIYFGEGSWLTVV.

The chain links TRBV14 to TRBJ1-5; possibly TRBD1 for D (5 bases). V lost 1 base and J lost 4, with 11 bases in between. This CDR3 is built from 15 residues. From germline, CDR1 is SGHDN and CDR2 FVKESK. CDR3 in DNA: TGTGCCAGCAGCCAAGGCCTCGGGGGAAATCAGCCCCAGCATTTT. It specifies CASSQGLGGNQPQHF.

This clone has just one count. The rearrangement joins TRBV7-2 to TRBJ1-3; unclear D gene. V was cut by 3 bases and J by 0 bases, with 9 bases left in between. Germline assignment: CDR1 SGHTA and CDR2 FQGNSA. CDR3 length: 15 residues. The CDR3 region is CASSLNSLSGNTIYF. The CDR3 nucleotides read TGTGCCAGCAGCTTGAACAGCCTCTCTGGAAACACCATATATTTT.

The chain recombines TRBV7-3 with TRBJ2-3; 9 nucleotides align to TRBD2. Germline V gives CDR1 SGHTA, CDR2 FQGTGA. With 1 base clipped from V and 2 bases from J, the junction kept 4 bases outside the gene matches. CDR3 length: 16 amino acids. In nucleotides, the CDR3 is TGTGCCAGCAGCTTAATTAGCGGGAGTTCCACAGATACGCAGTATTTT. Residues: CASSLISGSSTDTQYF.

This clone was picked up one time. The J gene is TRBJ2-2, the V gene TRBV6-1; maybe TRBD2 (5 bases). CDR1 is MNHNS and CDR2 is SASEGT in the germline V gene. Trimming shortened V by 3 bases and J by 5 bases, and 7 bases separated the two germline ends. The length of the CDR3 is 13 residues. In DNA form, the CDR3 reads TGTGCCAGCAGTGAGTCGGGGACCGGGGAGCTGTTTTTT. It codes for CASSESGTGELFF.

The chain links TRBV5-4 to TRBJ2-3, with D perhaps TRBD2 (6 bases). Germline CDR1 and CDR2: SGHNT and YYREEE (reference sequence). Trimming took 4 bases from V and 3 from J, leaving 9 bases between them. The CDR3 is made up of 13 amino acids. This CDR3 reads CASSLGGTDTQYF. The DNA for the CDR3 is TGTGCCAGCAGCCTTGGAGGGACAGATACGCAGTATTTT.

The chain combines TRBV6-1 with TRBJ1-2; no reliable D call. The V and J ends lost 1 base and 7 bases respectively, with 13 bases between them. Germline V CDR1 and CDR2: MNHNS, SASEGT. This CDR3 has 14 amino acids. DNA of the CDR3: TGTGCCAGCAGTGAAGTCGGGCCGAAGGCTGGCTACACCTTC. Protein: CASSEVGPKAGYTF.

The chain recombines TRBV27 with TRBJ1-5; a possible D gene is TRBD1 (5 bases). Germline values: CDR1 MNHEY, CDR2 SMNVEV (reference sequence). The CDR3 is 16 residues long. Trimming removed 1 base from V and 1 base from J, with 11 bases in between. The CDR3 DNA reads as TGTGCCAGCAGTTTATGGGGACCTCAAAGCAATCAGCCCCAGCATTTT. Translating it yields CASSLWGPQSNQPQHF.

CDR3 coding DNA: TGTGCCAGCAGCTTACCCTTTCGACTAGCGGGGTCCTACAATGAGCAGTTCTTC. It yields the protein CASSLPFRLAGSYNEQFF. The rearrangement joins TRBV7-9 to TRBJ2-1, with TRBD2 matching over 11 bases. The CDR3 spans 18 residues. Germline CDR1 reads SEHNR; CDR2 reads FQNEAQ (reference sequence). The J segment lost 1 base and the V segment lost 2 bases, leaving 7 bases of the junction unmatched.

The rearrangement joins TRBV2 to TRBJ2-5, with 7 bases identical to TRBD2. Germline CDR1 is SNHLY and CDR2 is FYNNEI. J gave up 4 bases and V 6 bases, and 11 bases lay outside the gene matches. The CDR3 runs 15 residues. For the CDR3, the DNA is TGTGCCAGCAGCCGGTGGGGGGGGGTCGGAGAGACCCAGTACTTC. It encodes CASSRWGGVGETQYF. The complete variable domain, with remaining parts taken from reference TRBV2 and TRBJ2-5, reads EPEVTQTPSHQVTQMGQEVILRCVPISNHLYFYWYRQILGQKVEFLVSFYNNEISEKSEIFDDQFSVERPDGSNFTLKIRSTKLEDSAMYFCASSRWGGVGETQYFGPGTRLLVL.

Only one count was recorded for this clone. The chain combines TRBV28 with TRBJ2-5; TRBD1 is a possible D gene (6 bases). The V and J ends lost 8 bases and 4 bases respectively, with 17 bases between them. The CDR3 is 14 residues long. Germline V lookup: CDR1 MDHEN, CDR2 SYDVKM. CDR3 amino acids: CASDSRGLGETQYF. CDR3 coding DNA: TGTGCCAGCGATAGCAGGGGTTTAGGAGAGACCCAGTACTTC.

This clone was detected only a few times. This chain connects TRBV29-1 to TRBJ2-1, with D unclear. Trimming left V 4 bases short and J 7 bases short, with 29 bases between. CDR3 length equals 18 residues. CDR1 and CDR2 (germline): SQVTM, ANQGSEA. The CDR3, as DNA: TGCAGCGTTGGGAGATTTGCCCAGAGTTCTCCTAAAGGGAATGAGCAGTTCTTC. This translates into CSVGRFAQSSPKGNEQFF.